The 9 T cell receptor beta chains below were found in one sample sequenced in a study of identical twins. TCRdb processed the 5' RACE reads anew with MiXCR; each CDR3 protein has one entry. The data show 540,000 or so distinct CDR3 sequences, 20% to 25% seen once. This sample was also put to use in a study of yellow fever vaccine responses in identical twins.

Material: CD4+ T cells sorted from blood. All receptors derive from a woman younger than 35 in good health.

This clonotype has a handful of counts. The CDR3 is CASSSGLAGGPGTGELFF. CDR3 sequence (DNA): TGCGCCAGCAGCTCGGGACTAGCGGGAGGGCCAGGCACCGGGGAGCTGTTTTTT. J is TRBJ2-2 and V is TRBV5-1; 16 bases are shared with TRBD2. V was clipped by 3 bases and J by 4 bases; unmatched bases: 6. The CDR3 loop spans 18 amino acids. The V gene's germline CDR1 is SGHRS and CDR2 YFSETQ. The full variable domain, in which reference TRBV5-1 and TRBJ2-2 provide the parts outside the CDR3, is KAGVTQTPRYLIKTRGQQVTLSCSPISGHRSVSWYQQTPGQGLQFLFEYFSETQRNKGNFPGRFSGRQFSNSRSEMNVSTLELGDSALYLCASSSGLAGGPGTGELFFGEGSRLTVL.

This chain joins TRBV10-2 and TRBJ2-7; a weak D match, TRBD2 (5 bases). Looked up from germline, CDR1 is WSHSY and CDR2 is SAAADI. This CDR3 has 14 residues. V was cut by 3 bases and J by 1 base, with 10 bases left in between. Written as DNA, the CDR3 is TGCGCCAGCAGTGAAGGCGGGTCTTCCTACGAGCAGTACTTC. Protein sequence: CASSEGGSSYEQYF.

V and J are TRBV4-1 and TRBJ2-5, with D possibly being TRBD1 (6 bases). Germline loops: CDR1 MGHRA, CDR2 YSYEKL. The CDR3 is 17 residues long. Trimming left V 4 bases short and J 5 bases short, with 23 bases between. CDR3 DNA sequence: TGCGCCAGCAGCCTGCCCCGGGACACCATTTTGGGGGAGACCCAGTACTTC. Translation gives CASSLPRDTILGETQYF.

This clonotype has just a few counts. The chain combines TRBV3-1 with TRBJ2-7, with 8 nucleotides matching TRBD1. CDR3 size: 14 residues. Germline V gene sequence: CDR1 LGHDT, CDR2 YNNKEL (reference sequence). V gave up 3 bases and J gave up 6 bases; unmatched junction bases: 7. The CDR3 DNA reads as TGTGCCAGCAGCCAGGCCGGGACAGGTTCCGAGCAGTACTTC. This codes for CASSQAGTGSEQYF.

This CDR3 reads CASSPMFGRNEKLFF. For the CDR3, the DNA is TGTGCCAGCAGCCCTATGTTCGGCCGGAATGAAAAACTGTTTTTT. This rearrangement joins TRBV7-8 to TRBJ1-4; unclear D gene. With 5 bases removed from V and 5 bases from J, the gap between germline ends came to 15 bases. Germline assignment: CDR1 SGHVS and CDR2 FQNEAQ. This CDR3 region has 15 residues.

The chain joins TRBV3-1 to TRBJ2-2; D is possibly TRBD1 (5 bases). Per germline, CDR1 LGHDT and CDR2 YNNKEL (reference sequence). This CDR3 is 15 amino acids long. Trimming removed 4 bases at V and 1 base at J, with 10 bases between. Written as DNA, the CDR3 is TGTGCCAGCAGCCTCGGACATATGAACACCGGGGAGCTGTTTTTT. Translating it yields CASSLGHMNTGELFF.

On this clonotype: No DNA is shown, since the ends of the CDR3 on it are uncertain; the CDR3 is the one TCRdb lists. V gene TRBV12-3 or TRBV12-4 combines with J gene TRBJ2-2; the table gives TRBD2 as D, unverified against the DNA. The CDR3 is 19 residues long, ends included. CDR3 region: CASSLFLWPSGGNTGELFF.

This clonotype was counted at least ten times. This sequence joins TRBV4-2 and TRBJ2-1; 11 bases fit TRBD2. This CDR3 comprises 16 residues. Trimming removed 0 bases from V and 7 bases from J; junction bases left unmatched: 5. CDR1 and CDR2 from the germline V gene are LGHNA and YNFKEQ. The CDR3 sequence: CASSQEGTSGYNEQFF. DNA for the CDR3: TGTGCCAGCAGCCAAGAAGGGACTAGCGGTTATAATGAGCAGTTCTTC.

The table lists this clonotype with a few counts. This chain links TRBV7-6 with TRBJ2-3; possibly TRBD1 for D (5 bases). CDR3 length equals 16 residues. The germline CDR1 and CDR2 sequences are SGHVS and FNYEAQ. V was shortened by 0 bases and J by 1 base, with 11 bases between the two germline ends. CDR3 sequence: CASSLARGRGTDTQYF. CDR3 bases: TGTGCCAGCAGCTTAGCTAGGGGAAGGGGCACAGATACGCAGTATTTT.